This T cell receptor (beta chain) stems from a study of cytomegalovirus exposure and HLA in healthy donors. Study conclusions and caveats: Some highly shared sequence variants likely arose as a pipeline artifact. An Asian-associated ancestry cluster reportedly showed fewer N-insertions than the roughly 670-donor mean in a later analysis. There were about 160 TCR beta chains listed as cytomegalovirus-associated.

CDR3 length equals 15 residues. CDR1 is GTSNPN, CDR2 SVGIG, per germline (reference sequence). The J segment lost 5 bases and the V segment lost 0 bases, leaving 4 bases of the junction unmatched. Primers included in the PCR were 60 Vbeta and 13 Jbeta primers. The assay was immunoSEQ multiplex PCR, and TCRdb's table has in-frame clones only and misses some. This table holds about 100,000 clones, around three quarters found once. With respect to this clone: Its antigen remains unidentified.

The sample was PBMCs. The receptor was isolated from a woman in her thirties or forties in good health and CMV-seronegative. The chain links TRBV30 to TRBJ2-7, with 13 bases lining up with TRBD2. For the CDR3, the DNA is TGTGCCTGGAGTGTAGGACTAGCGGGAGCGGACGAGCAGTACTTC. It translates to CAWSVGLAGADEQYF. Full variable domain (remainder filled in from reference TRBV30 and TRBJ2-7): SQTIHQWPATLVQPVGSPLSLECTVEGTSNPNLYWYRQAAGRGLQLLFYSVGIGQISSEVPQNLSASRPQDRQFILSSKKLLLSDSGFYLCAWSVGLAGADEQYFGPGTRLTVT.